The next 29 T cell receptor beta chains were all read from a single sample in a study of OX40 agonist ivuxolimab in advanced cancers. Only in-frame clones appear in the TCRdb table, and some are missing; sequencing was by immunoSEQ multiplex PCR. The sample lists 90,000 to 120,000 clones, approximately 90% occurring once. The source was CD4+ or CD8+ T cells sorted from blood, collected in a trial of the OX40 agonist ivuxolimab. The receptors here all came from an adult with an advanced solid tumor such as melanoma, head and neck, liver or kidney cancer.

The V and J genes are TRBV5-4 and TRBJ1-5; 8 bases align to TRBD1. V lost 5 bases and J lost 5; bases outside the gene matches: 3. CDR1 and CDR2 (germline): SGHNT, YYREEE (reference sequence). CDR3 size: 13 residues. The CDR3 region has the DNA TGTGCCAGCAGTCCGGACAGGGATCAGCCCCAGCATTTT. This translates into CASSPDRDQPQHF. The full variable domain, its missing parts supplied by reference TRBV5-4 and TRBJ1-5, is ETGVTQSPTHLIKTRGQQVTLRCSSQSGHNTVSWYQQALGQGPQFIFQYYREEENGRGNFPPRFSGLQFPNYSSELNVNALELDDSALYLCASSPDRDQPQHFGDGTRLSIL.

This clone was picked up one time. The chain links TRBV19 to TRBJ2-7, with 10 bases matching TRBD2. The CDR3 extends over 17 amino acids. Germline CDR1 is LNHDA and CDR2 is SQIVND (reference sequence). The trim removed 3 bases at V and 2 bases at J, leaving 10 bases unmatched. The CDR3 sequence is CASSIASGGALPYEQYF. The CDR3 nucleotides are TGTGCCAGTAGTATCGCTAGCGGGGGTGCCTTACCCTACGAGCAGTACTTC.

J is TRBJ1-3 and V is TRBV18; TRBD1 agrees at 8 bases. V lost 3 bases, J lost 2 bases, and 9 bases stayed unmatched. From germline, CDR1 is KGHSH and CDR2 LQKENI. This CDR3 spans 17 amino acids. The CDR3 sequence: CASSPGTGGGPGNTIYF. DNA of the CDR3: TGTGCCAGCTCACCTGGGACAGGCGGAGGTCCTGGAAACACCATATATTTT. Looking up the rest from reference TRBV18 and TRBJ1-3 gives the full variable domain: NAGVMQNPRHLVRRRGQEARLRCSPMKGHSHVYWYRQLPEEGLKFMVYLQKENIIDESGMPKERFSAEFPKEGPSILRIQQVVRGDSAAYFCASSPGTGGGPGNTIYFGEGSWLTVV.

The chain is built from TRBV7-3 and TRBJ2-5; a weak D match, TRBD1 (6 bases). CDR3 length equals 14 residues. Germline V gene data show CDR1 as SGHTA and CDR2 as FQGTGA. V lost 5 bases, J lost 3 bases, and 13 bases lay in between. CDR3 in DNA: TGTGCCAGCAGCCCTTTTAACAGGGAAGAGACCCAGTACTTC. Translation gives CASSPFNREETQYF.

CDR3 loop: CASSLSVGLANTGELFF. The CDR3 DNA follows: TGTGCCAGCAGCTTAAGCGTTGGACTAGCAAACACCGGGGAGCTGTTTTTT. The gene calls are TRBV5-4 and TRBJ2-2; 8 nucleotides agree with TRBD2. The trim removed 2 bases at V and 2 bases at J, leaving 8 bases unmatched. Per the germline V gene, CDR1 is SGHNT and CDR2 is YYREEE (reference sequence). The CDR3 covers 17 residues. Variable domain in full (rest from reference TRBV5-4 and TRBJ2-2): ETGVTQSPTHLIKTRGQQVTLRCSSQSGHNTVSWYQQALGQGPQFIFQYYREEENGRGNFPPRFSGLQFPNYSSELNVNALELDDSALYLCASSLSVGLANTGELFFGEGSRLTVL.

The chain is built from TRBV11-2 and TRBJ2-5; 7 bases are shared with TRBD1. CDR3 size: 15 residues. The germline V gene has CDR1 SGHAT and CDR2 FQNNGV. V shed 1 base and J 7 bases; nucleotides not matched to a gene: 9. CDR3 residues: CASSLVRGQPGTQYF. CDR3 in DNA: TGTGCCAGCAGCTTAGTCCGGGGACAGCCAGGGACCCAGTACTTC. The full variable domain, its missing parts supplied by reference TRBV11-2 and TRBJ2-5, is EAGVAQSPRYKIIEKRQSVAFWCNPISGHATLYWYQQILGQGPKLLIQFQNNGVVDDSQLPKDRFSAERLKGVDSTLKIQPAKLEDSAVYLCASSLVRGQPGTQYFGPGTRLLVL.

Here the CDR3 reads CASRSNRGPPTDTQYF. For the CDR3, the DNA is TGTGCCAGCAGGTCCAACAGGGGACCCCCCACAGATACGCAGTATTTT. This rearrangement joins TRBV28 to TRBJ2-3, with 7 bases that match TRBD1. Germline V gives CDR1 MDHEN, CDR2 SYDVKM. J was trimmed by 2 bases and V by 6 bases; bases with no gene match: 11. This CDR3 comprises 16 residues.

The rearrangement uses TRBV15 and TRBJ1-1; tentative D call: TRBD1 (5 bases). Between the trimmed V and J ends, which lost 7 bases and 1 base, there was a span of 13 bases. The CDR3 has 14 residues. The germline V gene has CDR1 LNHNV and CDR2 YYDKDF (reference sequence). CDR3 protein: CATKRGESNTEAFF. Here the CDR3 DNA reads TGTGCCACCAAGAGGGGCGAGTCGAACACTGAAGCTTTCTTT. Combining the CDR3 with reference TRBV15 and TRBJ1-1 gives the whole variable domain DAMVIQNPRYQVTQFGKPVTLSCSQTLNHNVMYWYQQKSSQAPKLLFHYYDKDFNNEADTPDNFQSRRPNTSFCFLDIRSPGLGDTAMYLCATKRGESNTEAFFGQGTRLTVV.

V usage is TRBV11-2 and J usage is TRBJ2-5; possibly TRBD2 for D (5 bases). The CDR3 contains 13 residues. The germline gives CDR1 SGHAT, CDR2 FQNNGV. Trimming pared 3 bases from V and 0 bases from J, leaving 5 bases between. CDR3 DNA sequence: TGTGCCAGCAGCTTGGGAGACCAAGAGACCCAGTACTTC. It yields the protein CASSLGDQETQYF. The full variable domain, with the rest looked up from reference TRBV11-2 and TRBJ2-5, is EAGVAQSPRYKIIEKRQSVAFWCNPISGHATLYWYQQILGQGPKLLIQFQNNGVVDDSQLPKDRFSAERLKGVDSTLKIQPAKLEDSAVYLCASSLGDQETQYFGPGTRLLVL.

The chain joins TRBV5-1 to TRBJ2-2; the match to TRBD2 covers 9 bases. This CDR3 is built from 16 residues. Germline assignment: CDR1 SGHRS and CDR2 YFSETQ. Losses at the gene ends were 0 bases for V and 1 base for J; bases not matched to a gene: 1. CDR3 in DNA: TGCGCCAGCAGCTTGGGACTAGCGGTGAACACCGGGGAGCTGTTTTTT. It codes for CASSLGLAVNTGELFF.

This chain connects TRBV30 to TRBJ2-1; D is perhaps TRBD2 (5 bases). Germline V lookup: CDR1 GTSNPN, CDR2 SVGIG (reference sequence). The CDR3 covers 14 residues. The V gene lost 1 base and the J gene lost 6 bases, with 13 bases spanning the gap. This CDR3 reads CAWSGRSSGNEQFF. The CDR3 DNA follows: TGTGCCTGGAGTGGGAGGTCTTCTGGCAATGAGCAGTTCTTC.

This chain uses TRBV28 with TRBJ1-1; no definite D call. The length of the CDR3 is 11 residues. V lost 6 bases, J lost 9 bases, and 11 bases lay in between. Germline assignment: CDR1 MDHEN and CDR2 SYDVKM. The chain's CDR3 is CASSYTQKAFF. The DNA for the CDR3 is TGTGCCAGCAGCTACACCCAGAAAGCTTTCTTT.

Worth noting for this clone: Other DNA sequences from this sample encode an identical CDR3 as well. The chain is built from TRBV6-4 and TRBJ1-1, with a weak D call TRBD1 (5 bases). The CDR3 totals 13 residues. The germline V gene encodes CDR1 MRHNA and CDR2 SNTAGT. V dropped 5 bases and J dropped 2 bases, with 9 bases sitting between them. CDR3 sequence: CASSWTPNTEAFF. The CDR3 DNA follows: TGTGCCAGCAGTTGGACACCTAACACTGAAGCTTTCTTT.

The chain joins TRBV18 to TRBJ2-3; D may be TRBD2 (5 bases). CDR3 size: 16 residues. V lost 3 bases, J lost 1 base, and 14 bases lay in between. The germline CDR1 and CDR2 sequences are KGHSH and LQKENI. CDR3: CASSPFGLGGTDTQYF. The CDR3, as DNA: TGTGCCAGCTCACCCTTCGGCTTGGGAGGCACAGATACGCAGTATTTT.

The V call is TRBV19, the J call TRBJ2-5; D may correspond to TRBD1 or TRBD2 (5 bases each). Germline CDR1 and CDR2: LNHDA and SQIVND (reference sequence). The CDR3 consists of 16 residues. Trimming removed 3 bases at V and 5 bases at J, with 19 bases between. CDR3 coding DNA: TGTGCCAGTAGTATGTGGGGGAGAGTTGGTGGGGAGACCCAGTACTTC. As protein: CASSMWGRVGGETQYF. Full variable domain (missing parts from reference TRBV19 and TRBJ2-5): DGGITQSPKYLFRKEGQNVTLSCEQNLNHDAMYWYRQDPGQGLRLIYYSQIVNDFQKGDIAEGYSVSREKKESFPLTVTSAQKNPTAFYLCASSMWGRVGGETQYFGPGTRLLVL.

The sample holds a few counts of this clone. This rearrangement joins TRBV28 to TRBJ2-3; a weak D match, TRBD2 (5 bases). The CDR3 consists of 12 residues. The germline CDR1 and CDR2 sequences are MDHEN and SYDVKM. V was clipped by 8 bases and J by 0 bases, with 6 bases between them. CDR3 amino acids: CASGSSTDTQYF. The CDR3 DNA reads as TGTGCCAGCGGGAGTAGCACAGATACGCAGTATTTT.

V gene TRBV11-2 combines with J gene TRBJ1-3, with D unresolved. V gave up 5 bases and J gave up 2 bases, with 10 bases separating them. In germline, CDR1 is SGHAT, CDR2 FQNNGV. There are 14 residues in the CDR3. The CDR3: CASSPSVTGNTIYF. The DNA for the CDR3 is TGTGCCAGCAGCCCCTCCGTAACTGGAAACACCATATATTTT.

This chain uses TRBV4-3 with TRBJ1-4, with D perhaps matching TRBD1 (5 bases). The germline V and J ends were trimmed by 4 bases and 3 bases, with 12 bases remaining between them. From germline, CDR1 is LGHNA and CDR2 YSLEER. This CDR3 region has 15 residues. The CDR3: CASSLREGPNEKLFF. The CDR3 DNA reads TGCGCCAGCAGCCTCCGAGAGGGACCTAATGAAAAACTGTTTTTT.

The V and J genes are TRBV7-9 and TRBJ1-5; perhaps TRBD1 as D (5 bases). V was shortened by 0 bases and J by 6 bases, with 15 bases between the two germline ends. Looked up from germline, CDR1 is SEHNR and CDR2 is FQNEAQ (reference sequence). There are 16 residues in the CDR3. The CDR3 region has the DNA TGTGCCAGCAGCTTAGCGTTTGAGGGGTGGGGTCAGCCCCAGCATTTT. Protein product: CASSLAFEGWGQPQHF.

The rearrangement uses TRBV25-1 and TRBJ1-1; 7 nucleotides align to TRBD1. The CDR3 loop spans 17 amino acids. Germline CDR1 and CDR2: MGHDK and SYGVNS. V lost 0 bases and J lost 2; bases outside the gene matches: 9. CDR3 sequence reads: CASSEYLFGTDNTEAFF. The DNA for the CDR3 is TGTGCCAGCAGTGAATACCTGTTTGGGACAGATAACACTGAAGCTTTCTTT.

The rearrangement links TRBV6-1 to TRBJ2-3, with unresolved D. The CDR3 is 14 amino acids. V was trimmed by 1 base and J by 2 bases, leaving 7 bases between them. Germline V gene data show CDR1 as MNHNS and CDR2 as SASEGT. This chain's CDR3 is CASSEGGYTDTQYF. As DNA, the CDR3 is TGTGCCAGCAGTGAAGGCGGCTACACAGATACGCAGTATTTT.

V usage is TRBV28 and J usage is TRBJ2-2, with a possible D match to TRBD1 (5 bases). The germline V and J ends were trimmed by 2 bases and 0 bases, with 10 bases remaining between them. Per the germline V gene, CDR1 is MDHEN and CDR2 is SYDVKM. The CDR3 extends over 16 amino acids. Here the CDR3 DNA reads TGTGCCAGCAGTTTAATCTCCAGGGCGAACACCGGGGAGCTGTTTTTT. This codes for CASSLISRANTGELFF.

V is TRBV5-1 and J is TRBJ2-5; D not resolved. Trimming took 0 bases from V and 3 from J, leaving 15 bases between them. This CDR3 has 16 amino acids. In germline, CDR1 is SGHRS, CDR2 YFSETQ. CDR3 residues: CASSLDSELEEETQYF. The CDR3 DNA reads TGCGCCAGCAGCTTGGACTCAGAGCTAGAAGAAGAGACCCAGTACTTC.

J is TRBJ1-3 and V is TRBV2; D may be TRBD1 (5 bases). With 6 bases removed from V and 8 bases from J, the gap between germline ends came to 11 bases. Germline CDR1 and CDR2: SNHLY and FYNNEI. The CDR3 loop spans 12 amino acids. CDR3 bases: TGTGCCAGCAGGCCGGGGGGAGACACCATATATTTT. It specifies CASRPGGDTIYF.

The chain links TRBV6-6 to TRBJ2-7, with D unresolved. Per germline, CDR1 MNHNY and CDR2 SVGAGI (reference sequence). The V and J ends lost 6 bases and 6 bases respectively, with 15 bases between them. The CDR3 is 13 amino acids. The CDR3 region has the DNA TGTGCCAGCAGCAGCTTCCTGGGCGGCGAGCAGTACTTC. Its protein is CASSSFLGGEQYF.

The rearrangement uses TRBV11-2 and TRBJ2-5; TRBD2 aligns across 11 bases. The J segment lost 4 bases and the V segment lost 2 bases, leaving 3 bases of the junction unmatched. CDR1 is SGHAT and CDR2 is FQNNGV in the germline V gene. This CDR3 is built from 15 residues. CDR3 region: CASSLLAGGRETQYF. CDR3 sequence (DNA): TGTGCCAGCAGCTTATTAGCGGGAGGGAGAGAGACCCAGTACTTC.

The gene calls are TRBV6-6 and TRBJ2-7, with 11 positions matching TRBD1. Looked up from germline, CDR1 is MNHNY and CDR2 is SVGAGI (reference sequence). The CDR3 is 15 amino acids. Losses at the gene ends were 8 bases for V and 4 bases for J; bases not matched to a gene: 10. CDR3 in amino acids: CASGKAGQGGYEQYF. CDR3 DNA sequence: TGTGCCAGCGGCAAGGCGGGACAGGGGGGTTACGAGCAGTACTTC.

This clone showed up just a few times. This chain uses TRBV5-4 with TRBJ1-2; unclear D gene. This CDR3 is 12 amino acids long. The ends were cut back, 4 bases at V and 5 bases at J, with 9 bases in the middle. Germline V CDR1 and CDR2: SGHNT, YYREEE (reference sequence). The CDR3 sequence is CASSPAGYGYTF. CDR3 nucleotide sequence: TGTGCCAGCAGCCCCGCCGGGTATGGCTACACCTTC.

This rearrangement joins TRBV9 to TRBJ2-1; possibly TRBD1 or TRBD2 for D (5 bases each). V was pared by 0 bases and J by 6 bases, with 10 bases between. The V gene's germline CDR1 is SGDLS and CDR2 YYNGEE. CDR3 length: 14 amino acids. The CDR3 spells CASSVGGGFNEQFF. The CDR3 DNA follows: TGTGCCAGCAGCGTAGGTGGGGGATTCAATGAGCAGTTCTTC.